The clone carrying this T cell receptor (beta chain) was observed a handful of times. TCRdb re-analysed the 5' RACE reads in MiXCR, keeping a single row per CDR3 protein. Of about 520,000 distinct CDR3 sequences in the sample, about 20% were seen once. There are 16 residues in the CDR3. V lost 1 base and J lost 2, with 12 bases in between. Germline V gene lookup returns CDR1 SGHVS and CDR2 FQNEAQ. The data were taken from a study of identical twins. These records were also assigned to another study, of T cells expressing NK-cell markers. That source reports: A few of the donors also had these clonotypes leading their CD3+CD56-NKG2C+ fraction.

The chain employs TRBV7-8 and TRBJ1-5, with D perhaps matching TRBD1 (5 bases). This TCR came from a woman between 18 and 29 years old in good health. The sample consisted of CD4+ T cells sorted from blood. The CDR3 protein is CASSLVGGGGNQPQHF. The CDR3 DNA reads TGTGCCAGCAGCTTAGTGGGGGGAGGAGGCAATCAGCCCCAGCATTTT.